The rows below give T cell receptor beta chains drawn from one sample of a study of T cells after somatic rescue of genetic block. The data were produced by immunoSEQ multiplex PCR, yet TCRdb's version contains in-frame clones alone and is incomplete. The top ten hold roughly 3% of the sample, which has 55,000 to 70,000 clones, 85% to 95% seen once. Sequencing was performed on peripheral blood mononuclear cells (PBMCs). Every receptor here comes from a man aged 40-49 years. Both conserved end residues are part of each CDR3. The D gene is left open where the match is weak. Expanded clones get a size class; other rows say once, few or many, or leave the size out.

v_gene	d_gene	j_gene	abundance	CDR3nt	CDR3aa
TRBV6-5	NA	TRBJ2-3	NA	TGTGCCAGCAGTTCTTTCAGGGAAACAGATACGCAGTATTTT	CASSSFRETDTQYF
TRBV11-2	NA	TRBJ1-6	NA	TGTGCCAGCAGCTTAAGCTCCTATAATTCACCCCTCCACTTT	CASSLSSYNSPLHF
TRBV5-1	NA	TRBJ1-2	NA	TGCGCCAGCAGCTCAACCCCCCTCGTGAGCTACACCTTC	CASSSTPLVSYTF
TRBV5-1	NA	TRBJ2-7	once	TGCGCCAGCAGTCGGGAATTTGGGTCCTACGAGCAGTACTTC	CASSREFGSYEQYF
TRBV5-8	NA	TRBJ1-1	NA	TGTGCCAGCAACCAGGGTCCAGGGCAATTCTTT	CASNQGPGQFF
TRBV13	NA	TRBJ2-7	NA	TGTGCCAGCAGCTTAAGGGGTGGGGGGACGGACAAGTACTTC	CASSLRGGGTDKYF
TRBV18	TRBD1	TRBJ2-2	NA	TGTGCCAGCTCACCGCGGACAGGCCTCACCGGGGAGCTGTTTTTT	CASSPRTGLTGELFF
TRBV9	TRBD1	TRBJ1-2	NA	TGTGCCAGCAGCGAACCAGGGGGGGCCGGGGGCTACACCTTC	CASSEPGGAGGYTF
TRBV7-9	NA	TRBJ2-4	NA	TGTGCCAGCAGCTTAGGAGGCCAATTTCAGTACTTC	CASSLGGQFQYF
TRBV19	NA	TRBJ2-7	NA	TGTGCCAGTAGTCCACAAGGGGGTAACGAGCAGTACTTC	CASSPQGGNEQYF
TRBV10-3	TRBD2	TRBJ2-2	NA	TGTGCCATCAGTAAGTCGTGGACTAGCGGGAGGACGAACACCGGGGAGCTGTTTTTT	CAISKSWTSGRTNTGELFF
TRBV28	NA	TRBJ2-7	NA	TGTGCCAGTACCTGGAACCGGGAGCAGTACTTC	CASTWNREQYF
TRBV19	TRBD2	TRBJ2-7	few	TGTGCCAGTAGTATAGTCGGGGGGGCCGGGGAGCAGTACTTC	CASSIVGGAGEQYF
TRBV11-2	NA	TRBJ1-2	NA	TGTGCCAGCAGCTATACAGGGAGGAATAACTATGGCTACACCTTC	CASSYTGRNNYGYTF
TRBV7-2	NA	TRBJ1-1	NA	TGTGCCAGCAGCTTAGGCTCCGCCAGAAGGATGAACACTGAAGCTTTCTTT	CASSLGSARRMNTEAFF
TRBV7-2	NA	TRBJ2-3	NA	TGTGCCAGCAGCTTAGGAGGGACCGCGCAGTATTTT	CASSLGGTAQYF
TRBV11-3	NA	TRBJ1-5	NA	TGTGCCAGCAGCCCAATCTACTCAGGCTTCAATCAGCCCCAGCATTTT	CASSPIYSGFNQPQHF
TRBV7-6	TRBD2	TRBJ2-7	NA	TGTGCCAGCAGCGGTTCGGGAGGAAGTTTCGAGCAGTACTTC	CASSGSGGSFEQYF
TRBV2	NA	TRBJ2-5	NA	TGTGCCAGCAAGGAGGAAGAGACCCAGTACTTC	CASKEEETQYF
TRBV7-7	NA	TRBJ2-5	NA	TGTGCTAGCAGCAGGTTCAGGGCCGAGACCCAGTACTTC	CASSRFRAETQYF